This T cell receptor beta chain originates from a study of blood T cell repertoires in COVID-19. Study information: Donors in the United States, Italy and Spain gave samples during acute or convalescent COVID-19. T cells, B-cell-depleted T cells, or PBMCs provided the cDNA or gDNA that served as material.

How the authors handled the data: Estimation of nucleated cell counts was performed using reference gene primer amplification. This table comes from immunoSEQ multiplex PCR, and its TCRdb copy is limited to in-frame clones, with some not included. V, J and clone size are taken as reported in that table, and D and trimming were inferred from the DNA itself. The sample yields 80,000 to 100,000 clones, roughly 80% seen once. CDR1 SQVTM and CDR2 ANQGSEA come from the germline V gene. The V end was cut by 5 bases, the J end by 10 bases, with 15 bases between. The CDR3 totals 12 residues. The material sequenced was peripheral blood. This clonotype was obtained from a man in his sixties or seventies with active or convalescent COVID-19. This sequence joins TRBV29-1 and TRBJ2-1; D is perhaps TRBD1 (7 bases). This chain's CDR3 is CSVTRGAREQFF. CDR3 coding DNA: TGCAGCGTTACCAGGGGGGCACGGGAGCAGTTCTTC.